Below, 30 T cell receptor beta chains from the same sample are listed, as sequenced in a study of OX40 agonist ivuxolimab in advanced cancers. Generated by immunoSEQ multiplex PCR, the TCRdb table keeps only in-frame clones and is missing some. The sample has tens of thousands of clones, 70% to 90% seen once. This material consisted of CD4+ or CD8+ T cells sorted from blood, taken in a trial of the OX40 agonist ivuxolimab. Receptors originate from an adult with an advanced solid tumor such as melanoma, head and neck, liver or kidney cancer.

This chain connects TRBV7-3 to TRBJ2-2; D not certain. The germline V gene has CDR1 SGHTA and CDR2 FQGTGA. This CDR3 has 13 amino acids. The germline V and J ends were trimmed by 5 bases and 6 bases, with 10 bases remaining between them. CDR3 sequence (DNA): TGTGCCAGCAGCCACCCCCCTGCCGGGGAGCTGTTTTTT. Translating it yields CASSHPPAGELFF.

The chain combines TRBV11-2 with TRBJ2-5, with D perhaps matching TRBD1 or TRBD2 (6 bases each). V lost 4 bases and J lost 4, with 16 bases in between. The germline V gene encodes CDR1 SGHAT and CDR2 FQNNGV. The CDR3 totals 15 residues. The CDR3 here is CASSSNLQGGETQYF. The DNA of the CDR3 is TGTGCCAGCAGCTCGAACCTACAGGGAGGAGAGACCCAGTACTTC.

This chain connects TRBV19 to TRBJ1-6, with TRBD1 matching over 10 bases. Germline V CDR1 and CDR2: LNHDA, SQIVND (reference sequence). V shed 7 bases and J 8 bases; nucleotides not matched to a gene: 5. The CDR3 length is 14 residues. The CDR3 region has the DNA TGTGCCAGTACCACGGGACAGGGGTATTCACCCCTCCACTTT. Protein sequence: CASTTGQGYSPLHF.

The chain couples TRBV6-6 to TRBJ1-6, with 7 bases matching TRBD1. CDR1 and CDR2 (germline): MNHNY, SVGAGI (reference sequence). With 6 bases clipped from V and 5 bases from J, the junction kept 4 bases outside the gene matches. The CDR3 totals 14 residues. The CDR3 sequence is CASSPGQNNSPLHF. In DNA form, the CDR3 reads TGTGCCAGCAGCCCGGGACAGAATAATTCACCCCTCCACTTT.

The chain uses TRBV6-6 and TRBJ2-1; weak D call: TRBD1 (6 bases). Trimming took 5 bases from V and 8 from J, leaving 10 bases between them. The CDR3 runs to 12 residues. Germline V gene lookup returns CDR1 MNHNY and CDR2 SVGAGI (reference sequence). CDR3 in DNA: TGTGCCAGCAGTCACAGGGTCTATGAGCAGTTCTTC. It codes for CASSHRVYEQFF.

This clone was seen more than once but under ten times. The chain links TRBV18 to TRBJ1-5, with D maybe TRBD1 (5 bases). This CDR3 is 14 amino acids long. The germline V gene has CDR1 KGHSH and CDR2 LQKENI. V lost 2 bases to trimming and J lost 3 bases, with 8 bases between them. The CDR3 DNA follows: TGTGCCAGCTCACCAAGGGGAGACAATCAGCCCCAGCATTTT. The encoded protein is CASSPRGDNQPQHF.

The chain carries TRBV5-1 and TRBJ2-2; D is undetermined. Germline CDR1 is SGHRS and CDR2 is YFSETQ. Trimming left V 0 bases short and J 6 bases short, with 9 bases between. The CDR3 has 14 residues. This CDR3 reads CASSLVEVSGELFF. CDR3 coding DNA: TGCGCCAGCAGCTTGGTTGAGGTTTCCGGGGAGCTGTTTTTT.

Written as DNA, the CDR3 is TGTGCCAGTAGTACGGGATCGGGACTTACCTACAATGAGCAGTTCTTC. Its protein is CASSTGSGLTYNEQFF. The gene calls are TRBV19 and TRBJ2-1; D is perhaps TRBD2 (6 bases). The V end was cut by 4 bases, the J end by 2 bases, with 15 bases between. Germline CDR1 reads LNHDA; CDR2 reads SQIVND (reference sequence). This CDR3 has 16 amino acids.

V is TRBV5-5 and J is TRBJ2-3; maybe TRBD2 (6 bases). The CDR3 contains 15 residues. Germline V gene sequence: CDR1 SGHKS, CDR2 YYEKEE (reference sequence). V was clipped by 3 bases and J by 1 base, with 12 bases between them. CDR3 amino acids: CASSWEDTGTDTQYF. In nucleotides, the CDR3 is TGTGCCAGCAGCTGGGAGGACACGGGCACAGATACGCAGTATTTT. The entire variable domain, with the rest obtained from reference TRBV5-5 and TRBJ2-3, is as follows: DAGVTQSPTHLIKTRGQQVTLRCSPISGHKSVSWYQQVLGQGPQFIFQYYEKEERGRGNFPDRFSARQFPNYSSELNVNALLLGDSALYLCASSWEDTGTDTQYFGPGTRLTVL.

The chain has TRBV7-2 and TRBJ2-2; D may be TRBD2 (5 bases). Germline V gene lookup returns CDR1 SGHTA and CDR2 FQGNSA. V was pared by 6 bases and J by 7 bases, with 18 bases between. The CDR3 extends over 15 amino acids. The CDR3 DNA reads as TGTGCCAGCAGGAAGGGAGCGGTCTTCAGCGGGGAGCTGTTTTTT. Encoded protein: CASRKGAVFSGELFF.

This chain connects TRBV4-2 to TRBJ1-4, with unresolved D. Per the germline V gene, CDR1 is LGHNA and CDR2 is YNFKEQ. The germline V and J ends were trimmed by 3 bases and 2 bases, with 10 bases remaining between them. The CDR3 sequence is 15 residues long. CDR3 sequence: CASSQSSTTNEKLFF. In DNA form, the CDR3 reads TGTGCCAGCAGCCAGAGCAGTACGACTAATGAAAAACTGTTTTTT.

The J gene is TRBJ1-2, the V gene TRBV6-1; D call uncertain. Looked up from germline, CDR1 is MNHNS and CDR2 is SASEGT. V shed 1 base and J shed 4 bases, with 10 bases lying between them. This CDR3 has 14 residues. The CDR3: CASSEGDQLYGYTF. The CDR3 DNA reads TGTGCCAGCAGTGAAGGTGACCAGCTCTATGGCTACACCTTC.

The chain employs TRBV28 and TRBJ2-7, with TRBD1 identical over 12 bases. The V and J ends lost 6 bases and 9 bases, in that order; junction bases with no gene match: 9. CDR3 length: 14 amino acids. The germline gives CDR1 MDHEN, CDR2 SYDVKM. The CDR3 DNA sequence: TGTGCCAGCAGCTCCGGGACAGGGGGCGTAGGGCAGTACTTC. The encoded protein is CASSSGTGGVGQYF.

The chain employs TRBV5-1 and TRBJ2-7; 11 bases align to TRBD2. The CDR3 has 15 amino acids. V shed 2 bases, J shed 2 bases, and the junction held 3 bases outside the gene matches. CDR1 is SGHRS and CDR2 is YFSETQ in the germline V gene. The CDR3 loop reads CASSLGTSGTYEQYF. In nucleotides, the CDR3 is TGCGCCAGCAGCTTAGGGACTAGCGGAACCTACGAGCAGTACTTC.

The CDR3: CASSSPGTGGEQYF. Written as DNA, the CDR3 is TGTGCCAGCAGTTCACCCGGGACAGGGGGTGAGCAGTACTTC. The genes are TRBV28 and TRBJ2-7; 11 nucleotides line up with TRBD1. Losses at the gene ends were 4 bases for V and 7 bases for J; bases not matched to a gene: 6. From germline, CDR1 is MDHEN and CDR2 SYDVKM. The CDR3 spans 14 residues.

The J gene is TRBJ2-1, the V gene TRBV7-2; possibly TRBD1 for D (7 bases). Trimming removed 5 bases at V and 9 bases at J, with 14 bases between. The CDR3 sequence is 13 residues long. Per germline, CDR1 SGHTA and CDR2 FQGNSA. CDR3 sequence: CASSSQGGGEQFF. DNA of the CDR3: TGTGCCAGCAGCAGCCAGGGGGGCGGTGAGCAGTTCTTC.

The V call is TRBV2, the J call TRBJ2-5; 11 positions match TRBD2. The CDR3 runs to 16 residues. Germline V gene data show CDR1 as SNHLY and CDR2 as FYNNEI. V was clipped by 5 bases and J by 5 bases; unmatched bases: 10. The DNA for the CDR3 is TGTGCCAGCAGTCAGGGTAGCGGGAGGGCCGGCGAGACCCAGTACTTC. Residues: CASSQGSGRAGETQYF.

The chain carries TRBV5-1 and TRBJ2-3; D possibly corresponds to TRBD1 (6 bases). The CDR3 is 13 residues long. Trimming left V 3 bases short and J 8 bases short, with 13 bases between. Germline V gene lookup returns CDR1 SGHRS and CDR2 YFSETQ. The CDR3 region has the DNA TGCGCCAGCAGCTCAGACCAACAGGGTACGCAGTATTTT. Its protein is CASSSDQQGTQYF.

The chain carries TRBV7-9 and TRBJ2-5; D is possibly TRBD1 (6 bases). With 5 bases removed from V and 5 bases from J, the gap between germline ends came to 6 bases. CDR1 is SEHNR and CDR2 is FQNEAQ in the germline V gene (reference sequence). The CDR3 is made up of 11 amino acids. CDR3 protein: CASSQGETQYF. The CDR3 DNA reads as TGTGCCAGCAGCCAGGGGGAGACCCAGTACTTC.

The chain couples TRBV2 to TRBJ1-5; D gene ambiguous. V gave up 1 base and J gave up 0 bases, with 7 bases separating them. This CDR3 contains 15 residues. Germline CDR1 is SNHLY and CDR2 is FYNNEI. The CDR3 sequence is CASSEGPYSNQPQHF. The CDR3 bases are TGTGCCAGCAGTGAAGGGCCGTATAGCAATCAGCCCCAGCATTTT.

The chain's CDR3 is CASSPPIIGGSDTIYF. The CDR3 DNA follows: TGTGCCAGCTCACCTCCCATAATCGGGGGATCAGACACCATATATTTT. The chain joins TRBV18 to TRBJ1-3; D is perhaps TRBD1 (5 bases). The CDR3 is made up of 16 amino acids. Trimming shortened V by 3 bases and J by 8 bases, and 20 bases separated the two germline ends. Germline V gene sequence: CDR1 KGHSH, CDR2 LQKENI.

V gene TRBV18 combines with J gene TRBJ2-5, with 7 bases matching TRBD1. Germline V CDR1 and CDR2: KGHSH, LQKENI. The CDR3 is made up of 15 amino acids. Unmatched junction bases numbered 5, after V lost 3 bases and J lost 1 base. As DNA, the CDR3 is TGTGCCAGCTCACCTAGGGACAGCTTCCAAGAGACCCAGTACTTC. Amino acids: CASSPRDSFQETQYF.

V usage is TRBV11-1 and J usage is TRBJ2-3; TRBD1 aligns across 8 bases. CDR3 length: 15 residues. After removal of 5 bases from V and 6 bases from J, the junction contained 10 bases not matched to a gene. Germline-derived CDR1 and CDR2 are SGHAT and FQDESV (reference sequence). The CDR3 DNA reads TGTGCCAGCAGCCCGGAAGGGACAGGCCGGGATACGCAGTATTTT. It is translated as CASSPEGTGRDTQYF.

The chain employs TRBV7-2 and TRBJ2-6; no clear D. V was cut by 7 bases and J by 0 bases, with 7 bases left in between. The CDR3 is 14 amino acids. CDR1 is SGHTA, CDR2 FQGNSA, per germline. The CDR3 here is CASTLYSGANVLTF. The CDR3 DNA is TGTGCCAGCACCCTCTACTCTGGGGCCAACGTCCTGACTTTC.

The genes are TRBV11-2 and TRBJ2-5, with a tentative D call TRBD1 (6 bases). The J call is doubtful: the DNA matches TRBJ2-7 better. The CDR3 consists of 15 residues. CDR1 and CDR2 from the germline V gene are SGHAT and FQNNGV. CDR3 in amino acids: CASSLDRPSSYEQYF. Here the CDR3 DNA reads TGTGCCAGCAGCCTCGACAGGCCGAGCTCCTACGAGCAGTACTTC.

The CDR3 is CASSFYLPGQGQETQYF. The CDR3, as DNA: TGCGCCAGCAGCTTTTACCTCCCGGGACAGGGGCAAGAGACCCAGTACTTC. The chain employs TRBV5-1 and TRBJ2-5; 10 nucleotides agree with TRBD1. Germline CDR1 reads SGHRS; CDR2 reads YFSETQ. This CDR3 spans 17 amino acids. V lost 2 bases, J lost 2 bases, and 9 bases stayed unmatched.

V usage is TRBV7-6 and J usage is TRBJ2-1; D not resolved. The CDR3 contains 13 residues. CDR1 is SGHVS, CDR2 FNYEAQ, per germline. Trimming removed 4 bases from V and 8 bases from J, with 12 bases in between. CDR3 protein: CASSSRGVYEQFF. DNA for the CDR3: TGTGCCAGCAGCTCCCGTGGGGTCTATGAGCAGTTCTTC. The full variable domain, its missing parts supplied by reference TRBV7-6 and TRBJ2-1, is GAGVSQSPRYKVTKRGQDVALRCDPISGHVSLYWYRQALGQGPEFLTYFNYEAQQDKSGLPNDRFSAERPEGSISTLTIQRTEQRDSAMYRCASSSRGVYEQFFGPGTRLTVL.

This chain joins TRBV11-2 and TRBJ1-6; D perhaps matches TRBD1 (5 bases). CDR1 SGHAT and CDR2 FQNNGV come from the germline V gene. Trimming removed 0 bases at V and 7 bases at J, with 7 bases between. The CDR3 contains 14 residues. The CDR3 here is CASSLEGGNSPLHF. CDR3 DNA: TGTGCCAGCAGCTTAGAGGGGGGAAATTCACCCCTCCACTTT.

The rearrangement uses TRBV5-1 and TRBJ2-7; 7 bases map to TRBD1. Germline-derived CDR1 and CDR2 are SGHRS and YFSETQ. The J segment lost 1 base and the V segment lost 3 bases, leaving 4 bases of the junction unmatched. CDR3 length: 14 amino acids. The CDR3, as DNA: TGCGCCAGCAGCTCGGACAGGCTGTCCTACGAGCAGTACTTC. This gives the protein CASSSDRLSYEQYF. Together with reference TRBV5-1 and TRBJ2-7, the CDR3 gives the full variable domain: KAGVTQTPRYLIKTRGQQVTLSCSPISGHRSVSWYQQTPGQGLQFLFEYFSETQRNKGNFPGRFSGRQFSNSRSEMNVSTLELGDSALYLCASSSDRLSYEQYFGPGTRLTVT.

The V and J genes are TRBV7-8 and TRBJ1-1; D perhaps matches TRBD1 (5 bases). Germline-derived CDR1 and CDR2 are SGHVS and FQNEAQ. The V end was cut by 1 base, the J end by 5 bases, with 14 bases between. The CDR3 is 15 residues long. CDR3 sequence reads: CASSLDPGRGTEAFF. DNA of the CDR3: TGTGCCAGCAGCTTAGATCCGGGAAGGGGTACTGAAGCTTTCTTT.